One sample yielded the 27 T cell receptor beta chains listed below, sequenced in a study of shared clonotypes between healthy human individuals. CD45RO-negative cells were positively selected for CCR7, leaving out terminally differentiated effector memory CD45RA+ cells. Assay used: immunoSEQ multiplex PCR; TCRdb lists only in-frame clones, some missing. The sample carries roughly 2,000,000 clones, around 95% recorded once. Sequenced input: naive CD8+ T cells from PBMCs. The receptor set was obtained from a man aged 18 to 30 in good health. Some clones in this sample may be carry-over from other donors' samples.

This chain uses TRBV7-9 with TRBJ2-7; 12 positions match TRBD1. The germline V gene encodes CDR1 SEHNR and CDR2 FQNEAQ (reference sequence). Trimming took 5 bases from V and 3 from J; bases not matched to a gene: 5. The CDR3 contains 15 residues. The CDR3 sequence: CASSAGTGGFYEQYF. The CDR3 coding sequence is TGTGCCAGCAGCGCCGGGACAGGGGGCTTCTACGAGCAGTACTTC.

This chain uses TRBV19 with TRBJ1-5; weak D call: TRBD1 (6 bases). The V gene lost 6 bases and the J gene lost 3 bases, with 15 bases spanning the gap. Germline loops: CDR1 LNHDA, CDR2 SQIVND (reference sequence). The CDR3 has 15 amino acids. Here the CDR3 reads CASRKTGSLNQPQHF. CDR3 sequence (DNA): TGTGCCAGTAGGAAGACAGGTAGTCTCAATCAGCCCCAGCATTTT.

This chain joins TRBV11-2 and TRBJ2-5; D gene unclear. Germline V gene sequence: CDR1 SGHAT, CDR2 FQNNGV. The CDR3 runs 14 residues. Trimming cost V 4 bases and J 0 bases, with 9 bases left between them. Here the CDR3 DNA reads TGTGCCAGCAGCTCCCCCCCCTACCAAGAGACCCAGTACTTC. Residues: CASSSPPYQETQYF.

As for this clone: The junction departs from germline at one end; a sequencing error may be responsible. The chain combines TRBV27 with TRBJ2-2, with D possibly being TRBD2 (6 bases). Per germline, CDR1 MNHEY and CDR2 SMNVEV (reference sequence). CDR3 length: 15 residues. The chain's CDR3 is CASSPPDTTTGGLFF. CDR3 DNA: TGTGCCAGCAGTCCACCCGACACAACCACCGGGGGGCTGTTTTTT.

V gene TRBV13 combines with J gene TRBJ1-4; the match to TRBD1 covers 7 bases. The CDR3 is made up of 15 amino acids. With 4 bases clipped from V and 4 bases from J, the junction kept 6 bases outside the gene matches. Germline lookup yields CDR1 PRHDT and CDR2 FYEKMQ (reference sequence). The CDR3 reads CASSSGTVGNEKLFF. The CDR3 DNA is TGTGCCAGCAGCTCAGGGACAGTCGGTAATGAAAAACTGTTTTTT.

This chain connects TRBV7-9 to TRBJ2-7, with D tentatively TRBD1 (7 bases). The germline V gene encodes CDR1 SEHNR and CDR2 FQNEAQ (reference sequence). The CDR3 runs 15 residues. Deletions cut 5 bases from V and 5 bases from J, with 19 bases between. The CDR3 DNA reads as TGTGCCAGCAGCCCGACTTTGCGGGACAGCGACGAGCAGTACTTC. This gives the protein CASSPTLRDSDEQYF.

This chain uses TRBV7-2 with TRBJ1-1; 9 nucleotides agree with TRBD1. Germline CDR1 is SGHTA and CDR2 is FQGNSA. With 1 base clipped from V and 3 bases from J, the junction kept 6 bases outside the gene matches. The CDR3 covers 16 residues. The chain's CDR3 is CASSLVRDREDTEAFF. The DNA for the CDR3 is TGTGCCAGCAGCTTAGTAAGGGACAGGGAGGACACTGAAGCTTTCTTT.

This clone came up once. The chain joins TRBV7-6 to TRBJ2-7; 8 bases align to TRBD2. CDR1 and CDR2 (germline): SGHVS, FNYEAQ. With V trimmed by 1 base and J by 3 bases, 11 bases remained unmatched. The CDR3 runs 17 residues. The CDR3 nucleotides read TGTGCCAGCAGCTTAGGACCTTCGAGCGGGAGAGGCTACGAGCAGTACTTC. Translation: CASSLGPSSGRGYEQYF.

V usage is TRBV7-9 and J usage is TRBJ2-7; TRBD2 matches at 11 bases. After removal of 5 bases from V and 0 bases from J, the junction contained 6 bases not matched to a gene. The CDR3 spans 16 residues. Germline CDR1 and CDR2: SEHNR and FQNEAQ (reference sequence). The CDR3 sequence is CASSPRTSGFSYEQYF. The CDR3, as DNA: TGTGCCAGCAGCCCACGGACTAGCGGGTTCTCCTACGAGCAGTACTTC. The full variable domain, in which reference TRBV7-9 and TRBJ2-7 provide the parts outside the CDR3, is DTGVSQNPRHKITKRGQNVTFRCDPISEHNRLYWYRQTLGQGPEFLTYFQNEAQLEKSRLLSDRFSAERPKGSFSTLEIQRTEQGDSAMYLCASSPRTSGFSYEQYFGPGTRLTVT.

For this clone: One end of the junction varies from germline; a read error may be responsible. The chain joins TRBV30 to TRBJ2-7, with D perhaps TRBD1 (5 bases). The V gene's germline CDR1 is GTSNPN and CDR2 SVGIG (reference sequence). CDR3 length: 15 residues. The CDR3 DNA is TGTGCCTGGAGTGTACTCGTCCAGGGTTCCTCCGAGCAGTACTTC. Translating it yields CAWSVLVQGSSEQYF.

This rearrangement joins TRBV19 to TRBJ2-5; D unresolved. The CDR3 loop spans 13 amino acids. The V end lost 9 bases, the J end lost 1 base, and 12 bases lay between the germline ends. The V gene's germline CDR1 is LNHDA and CDR2 SQIVND (reference sequence). The CDR3 DNA follows: TGTGCCAGCTCTACACACATCCAAGAGACCCAGTACTTC. As protein: CASSTHIQETQYF.

The CDR3 here is CASRLRGAGELFF. The CDR3 region has the DNA TGTGCCAGTAGACTACGTGGCGCCGGGGAGCTGTTTTTT. The chain links TRBV19 to TRBJ2-2; D is unclear. Germline V gene data show CDR1 as LNHDA and CDR2 as SQIVND (reference sequence). This CDR3 is built from 13 residues. Trimming stripped 6 bases from V and 6 bases from J, with 11 bases between.

This chain joins TRBV7-9 and TRBJ2-1, with 9 bases that match TRBD2. Germline V gene sequence: CDR1 SEHNR, CDR2 FQNEAQ (reference sequence). The CDR3 is 15 residues long. V shed 1 base, J shed 10 bases, and the junction held 8 bases outside the gene matches. The CDR3 protein is CASSLVSSGTGEQFF. CDR3 sequence (DNA): TGTGCCAGCAGCTTAGTATCTAGCGGGACGGGGGAGCAGTTCTTC.

In its sample, this clone was seen once. CDR3 sequence: CASSLGNLFNYEQYF. CDR3 nucleotides: TGTGCCAGCAGCTTAGGCAACCTCTTTAACTACGAGCAGTACTTC. The chain joins TRBV7-8 to TRBJ2-7; D remains ambiguous. CDR3 length: 15 residues. Trimming cost V 1 base and J 3 bases, with 13 bases left between them. Germline CDR1 reads SGHVS; CDR2 reads FQNEAQ.

This clone was found once. V and J are TRBV7-2 and TRBJ1-1, with no clear D. CDR3 length: 14 residues. The germline CDR1 and CDR2 sequences are SGHTA and FQGNSA. Trimming shortened V by 5 bases and J by 0 bases, and 10 bases separated the two germline ends. Written as DNA, the CDR3 is TGTGCCAGCAGCCCCGATGTCATGAACACTGAAGCTTTCTTT. It yields the protein CASSPDVMNTEAFF.

The chain couples TRBV10-2 to TRBJ1-1, with TRBD1 matching 9 bases. J lost 5 bases, V lost 6 bases, and 16 bases had no gene match. This CDR3 comprises 17 residues. Germline-derived CDR1 and CDR2 are WSHSY and SAAADI. CDR3 sequence reads: CASSLGQGEVFLTEAFF. The DNA for the CDR3 is TGCGCCAGCAGCCTGGGACAGGGTGAGGTTTTTCTTACTGAAGCTTTCTTT.

Here the CDR3 reads CASSGTGETEAFF. Written as DNA, the CDR3 is TGTGCCAGCAGCGGGACAGGGGAAACCGAAGCTTTCTTT. The rearrangement links TRBV5-4 to TRBJ1-1, with 10 bases matching TRBD1. Germline V CDR1 and CDR2: SGHNT, YYREEE (reference sequence). CDR3 length: 13 residues. V dropped 4 bases and J dropped 8; count of bases not matched to a gene: 5.

The chain has TRBV27 and TRBJ2-1, with 11 bases aligning to TRBD2. CDR1 and CDR2 (germline): MNHEY, SMNVEV (reference sequence). J lost 0 bases, V lost 10 bases, and 11 bases had no gene match. This CDR3 has 17 amino acids. CDR3 residues: CATQLAGGPSSYNEQFF. The CDR3 nucleotides read TGTGCCACCCAGCTAGCGGGAGGCCCGAGCTCCTACAATGAGCAGTTCTTC.

This clone was recorded once. In nucleotides, the CDR3 is TGTGCCAGCAGCTGGACTAGCGGGAGCCCTGAGCAGTTCTTC. Its translation is CASSWTSGSPEQFF. This sequence joins TRBV9 and TRBJ2-1; 13 bases agree with TRBD2. Germline V gene sequence: CDR1 SGDLS, CDR2 YYNGEE. This CDR3 has 14 amino acids. After removal of 4 bases from V and 9 bases from J, the junction contained 4 bases not matched to a gene.

The chain has TRBV19 and TRBJ2-5; D perhaps matches TRBD1 (5 bases). The CDR3 runs 14 residues. Trimming cost V 5 bases and J 5 bases, with 15 bases left between them. The germline CDR1 and CDR2 sequences are LNHDA and SQIVND (reference sequence). CDR3 nucleotides: TGTGCCAGTAGTGAACAGGTTACGAGGGAGACCCAGTACTTC. Translating it yields CASSEQVTRETQYF.

The chain joins TRBV9 to TRBJ2-3; D might be TRBD1 (7 bases). Trimming took 0 bases from V and 4 from J, leaving 9 bases between them. The V gene's germline CDR1 is SGDLS and CDR2 YYNGEE. The CDR3 has 14 amino acids. The CDR3 sequence: CASSVGRGADTQYF. The CDR3, as DNA: TGTGCCAGCAGCGTAGGCAGGGGGGCAGATACGCAGTATTTT.

V is TRBV27 and J is TRBJ2-1; tentatively, D is TRBD1 or TRBD2 (5 bases each). V was trimmed by 0 bases and J by 0 bases, leaving 9 bases between them. The V gene's germline CDR1 is MNHEY and CDR2 SMNVEV (reference sequence). CDR3 size: 16 residues. CDR3 coding DNA: TGTGCCAGCAGTTTATCGAGGGGAGCCTCCTACAATGAGCAGTTCTTC. Amino acids: CASSLSRGASYNEQFF.

The rearrangement uses TRBV5-8 and TRBJ2-3, with 7 bases identical to TRBD1. CDR3 length: 16 amino acids. Germline-derived CDR1 and CDR2 are SGHTS and YDEGEE. V lost 0 bases to trimming and J lost 4 bases; unmatched junction nucleotides: 8. The DNA for the CDR3 is TGTGCCAGCAGCTTGGCACGGTACAGGGGTCCAGATACGCAGTATTTT. It is translated as CASSLARYRGPDTQYF.

The gene calls are TRBV28 and TRBJ1-1, with 10 bases that match TRBD1. CDR1 is MDHEN, CDR2 SYDVKM, per germline. The CDR3 totals 14 residues. Losses at the gene ends were 6 bases for V and 4 bases for J; bases not matched to a gene: 5. CDR3 DNA sequence: TGTGCCAGCAGCCTTGGGGACAGGGGCACTGAAGCTTTCTTT. This encodes CASSLGDRGTEAFF.

The chain employs TRBV7-8 and TRBJ2-7; 8 nucleotides match TRBD1. V dropped 5 bases and J dropped 0; count of bases not matched to a gene: 9. In germline, CDR1 is SGHVS, CDR2 FQNEAQ. The CDR3 is 16 residues long. DNA of the CDR3: TGTGCCAGCAGCCACCAGCTGGGACAGGTCTCCTACGAGCAGTACTTC. It yields the protein CASSHQLGQVSYEQYF.

The chain carries TRBV13 and TRBJ2-2; D possibly corresponds to TRBD1 (5 bases). This CDR3 contains 17 residues. Germline V gives CDR1 PRHDT, CDR2 FYEKMQ (reference sequence). Trimming removed 3 bases at V and 0 bases at J, with 14 bases between. The CDR3 loop is CASSLGLLYANTGELFF. The CDR3 nucleotides are TGTGCCAGCAGCTTGGGGCTTCTCTACGCGAACACCGGGGAGCTGTTTTTT.

For this clone: This sample includes further DNA sequences coding for the same CDR3. This chain connects TRBV27 to TRBJ2-2; D unresolved. Germline CDR1 and CDR2: MNHEY and SMNVEV (reference sequence). The CDR3 is made up of 14 amino acids. The V and J ends lost 0 bases and 2 bases respectively, with 4 bases between them. CDR3 nucleotides: TGTGCCAGCAGTTTATCCCCAAACACCGGGGAGCTGTTTTTT. Its protein product is CASSLSPNTGELFF.